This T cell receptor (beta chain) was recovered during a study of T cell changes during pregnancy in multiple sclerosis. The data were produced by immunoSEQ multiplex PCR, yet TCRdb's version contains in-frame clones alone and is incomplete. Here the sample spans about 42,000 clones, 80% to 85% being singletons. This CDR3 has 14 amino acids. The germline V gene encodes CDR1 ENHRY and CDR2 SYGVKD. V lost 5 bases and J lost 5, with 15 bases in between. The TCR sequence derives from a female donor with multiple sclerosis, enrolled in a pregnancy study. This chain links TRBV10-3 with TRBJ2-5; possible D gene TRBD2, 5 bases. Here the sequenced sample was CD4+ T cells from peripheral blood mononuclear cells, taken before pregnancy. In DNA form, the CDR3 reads TGTGCCATCAGTTCCGGGATCTCGGGGGAGACCCAGTACTTC. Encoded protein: CAISSGISGETQYF.